The 10 T cell receptor beta chains reported below all come from one sample, sequenced in a study of regulatory T cells in long-lasting Graves disease (dated by TCRdb to the early 2020s). The library came from multiplex PCR. Sequenced on an Illumina HiSeq 4000. iRepertoire HTBI primers and Arm-PCR amplification of CDR3 regions were used to construct TCR beta libraries. TCRdb trimmed the raw reads at Q25, called clones with MiXCR and kept productive beta chains. Merged by CDR3 protein, the rows form single entries marked with the most common genes and DNA. This sample has 390,000 or so distinct CDR3 sequences in its table, and approximately 25% of those were observed once. 28% of the sample is taken by the ten largest. What this sample's time point label stands for: persistent/refractory GD, antithyroid drugs over 5 years with positive TRAb. RNA was extracted from PBMCs in TRIzol for both TCR sequencing and RNA sequencing.

The source material was peripheral blood mononuclear cells (PBMCs), sampled when the disease was refractory, from a patient treated with antithyroid drugs. Receptors originate from a middle-aged woman with Graves disease. Donor details come from another sample of the same person, matched by shared clones.

CDR3 nucleotide sequence: TGTGCCACCAGTGATTCTACACCCGGGACAGGGCTTGTGGGGAGCAATCAGCCCCAGCATTTT. Translating gives CATSDSTPGTGLVGSNQPQHF. The rearrangement links TRBV24-1 to TRBJ1-5; 9 bases align to TRBD1. This CDR3 is built from 21 residues. V lost 2 bases and J lost 1; bases outside the gene matches: 17. Germline CDR1 reads KGHDR; CDR2 reads SFDVKD.

The sample holds a few counts of this clonotype. This chain connects TRBV7-9 to TRBJ1-6; no firm D call. The CDR3 covers 14 residues. V dropped 5 bases and J dropped 7 bases, with 12 bases sitting between them. Germline lookup yields CDR1 SEHNR and CDR2 FQNEAQ (reference sequence). The CDR3 DNA follows: TGTGCCAGCAGCCAGCACCCGGGGAATTCACCCCTCCACTTT. Amino acids: CASSQHPGNSPLHF.

CDR3 sequence reads: CASSLRPGGTDTQYF. DNA of the CDR3: TGTGCCAGCAGTTTAAGGCCAGGGGGTACAGATACGCAGTATTTT. The rearrangement uses TRBV28 and TRBJ2-3, with 7 bases aligning to TRBD1. The CDR3 runs to 15 residues. The germline gives CDR1 MDHEN, CDR2 SYDVKM. The V and J ends lost 2 bases and 3 bases, in that order; junction bases with no gene match: 5.

In its sample, this clonotype was seen many times. This chain uses TRBV5-1 with TRBJ1-6; TRBD1 aligns across 8 bases. CDR3 length: 15 residues. Germline V gives CDR1 SGHRS, CDR2 YFSETQ. V lost 4 bases to trimming and J lost 9 bases; unmatched junction nucleotides: 9. The CDR3 DNA sequence: TGCGCCAGCAGCCTCGAACGACAGGGGAGTTCACCCCTCCACTTT. Its protein is CASSLERQGSSPLHF.

This clonotype occurred many times. CDR3 sequence: CASSLRLGQPQHF. CDR3 nucleotides: TGTGCCAGCAGCCTCAGGTTGGGTCAGCCCCAGCATTTT. The V and J genes are TRBV7-6 and TRBJ1-5; no clear D. Germline values: CDR1 SGHVS, CDR2 FNYEAQ. Trimming took off 5 bases at V and 6 bases at J, with 11 bases between the two ends. The CDR3 totals 13 residues.

Ten or more counts support this clonotype. The chain uses TRBV28 and TRBJ2-7, with D possibly being TRBD2 (5 bases). The CDR3 is 12 residues long. Germline V gives CDR1 MDHEN, CDR2 SYDVKM. Trimming shortened V by 7 bases and J by 3 bases, and 10 bases separated the two germline ends. Here the CDR3 DNA reads TGTGCCAGCACCCCGGGGAGCTACGAGCAGTACTTC. Residues: CASTPGSYEQYF.

The chain links TRBV19 to TRBJ1-1, with a weak D call TRBD1 (5 bases). The CDR3 sequence is 15 residues long. Germline CDR1 LNHDA, CDR2 SQIVND (reference sequence). V was shortened by 0 bases and J by 1 base, with 9 bases between the two germline ends. CDR3 amino acids: CASSIEPGPNTEAFF. The DNA for the CDR3 is TGTGCCAGTAGTATAGAGCCGGGGCCGAACACTGAAGCTTTCTTT.

The rearrangement uses TRBV20-1 and TRBJ2-2; the D is unclear. CDR3 length equals 12 residues. In germline, CDR1 is DFQATT, CDR2 SNEGSKA (reference sequence). Trimming stripped 3 bases from V and 5 bases from J, with 7 bases between. The DNA of the CDR3 is TGCAGTGCTAGCGGGTTAACCGGGGAGCTGTTTTTT. Protein product: CSASGLTGELFF.

This clonotype was picked up many times. The V gene is TRBV2, the J gene TRBJ2-5, with 7 nucleotides matching TRBD2. The CDR3 sequence is 12 residues long. The junction had 8 bases not matched to a gene; V was cut back by 11 bases and J by 5 bases. The V gene's germline CDR1 is SNHLY and CDR2 FYNNEI. As DNA, the CDR3 is TGTGCCGGAAGACTAGCCGAGGAGACCCAGTACTTC. Protein sequence: CAGRLAEETQYF.

This clonotype came up a few times. The chain is built from TRBV20-1 and TRBJ2-2; D possibly corresponds to TRBD2 (6 bases). Germline CDR1 DFQATT, CDR2 SNEGSKA (reference sequence). With 1 base removed from V and 8 bases from J, the gap between germline ends came to 17 bases. There are 15 residues in the CDR3. The CDR3 protein is CSARVGAGLGGELFF. For the CDR3, the DNA is TGCAGTGCTAGAGTAGGAGCGGGCCTGGGTGGGGAGCTGTTTTTT.